This TCR beta chain was identified in a study of T cell repertoires in cytomegalovirus infection. Whole-study context: Matching HLA type, along with CMV infection, was indicated by public TCR beta signatures. Study-wide results and limits: The ex vivo response was dominated by HLA-C-restricted CMV-specific TCR beta clonotypes. The cumulative frequency of public TCR beta families identified carriers of CMV plus the relevant HLA.

Germline V gene lookup returns CDR1 MNHEY and CDR2 SMNVEV (reference sequence). This CDR3 is 16 amino acids long. Trimming shortened V by 1 base and J by 2 bases, and 13 bases separated the two germline ends. TCRdb called the reads again in MiXCR, with one record for every CDR3 protein. The repertoire has around 530,000 distinct CDR3 sequences, about 30% of them found once; the top ten carry under 15%. Notes on this clonotype: Its antigen is currently unknown.

Sequenced material: PBMCs. The chain employs TRBV27 and TRBJ2-3; the D gene is possibly TRBD2 (6 bases). The TCR comes from a human donor in good health (CMV status not recorded). Some clones in this sample may be carry-over from other donors' samples. The CDR3 DNA follows: TGTGCCAGCAGTTTATTTCCGGGAGTCTACACAGATACGCAGTATTTT. Its protein product is CASSLFPGVYTDTQYF.